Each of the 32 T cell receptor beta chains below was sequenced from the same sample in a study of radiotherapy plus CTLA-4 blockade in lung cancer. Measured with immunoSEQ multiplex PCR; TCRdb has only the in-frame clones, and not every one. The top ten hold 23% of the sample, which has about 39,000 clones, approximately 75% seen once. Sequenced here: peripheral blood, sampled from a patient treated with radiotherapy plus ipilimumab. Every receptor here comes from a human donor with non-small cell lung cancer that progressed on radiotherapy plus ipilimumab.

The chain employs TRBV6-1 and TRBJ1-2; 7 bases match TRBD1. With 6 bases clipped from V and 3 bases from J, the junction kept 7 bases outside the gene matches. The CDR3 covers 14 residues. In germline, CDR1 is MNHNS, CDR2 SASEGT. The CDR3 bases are TGTGCCAGCAGACACAGGGGTGCAGACTATGGCTACACCTTC. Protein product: CASRHRGADYGYTF.

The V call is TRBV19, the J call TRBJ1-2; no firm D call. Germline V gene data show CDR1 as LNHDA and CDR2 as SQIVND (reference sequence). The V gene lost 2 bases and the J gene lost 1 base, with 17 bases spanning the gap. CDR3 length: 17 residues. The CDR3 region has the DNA TGTGCCAGTAGTATAAAGAGAGGGCAGGTGCTTAACTATGGCTACACCTTC. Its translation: CASSIKRGQVLNYGYTF.

The CDR3 region is CASSPGGTSTDTQYF. DNA for the CDR3: TGCGCCAGCAGCCCCGGAGGGACTAGCACAGATACGCAGTATTTT. The rearrangement uses TRBV5-1 and TRBJ2-3, with D perhaps TRBD2 (6 bases). V was shortened by 4 bases and J by 0 bases, with 12 bases between the two germline ends. CDR3 length equals 15 residues. CDR1 is SGHRS, CDR2 YFSETQ, per germline.

CDR3 sequence (DNA): TGTGCCAGCTCACCCGGACAGGGCTCCGAGCAGTACTTC. Translated, it gives CASSPGQGSEQYF. The chain couples TRBV18 to TRBJ2-7, with 8 nucleotides matching TRBD1. Unmatched junction bases numbered 4, after V lost 3 bases and J lost 6 bases. The CDR3 loop spans 13 amino acids. The germline gives CDR1 KGHSH, CDR2 LQKENI.

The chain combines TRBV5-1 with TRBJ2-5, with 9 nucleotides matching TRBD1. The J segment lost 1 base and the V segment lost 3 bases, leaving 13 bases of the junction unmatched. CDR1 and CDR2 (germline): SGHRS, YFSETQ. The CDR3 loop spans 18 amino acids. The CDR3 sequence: CASSWRFRDRDRQETQYF. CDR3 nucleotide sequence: TGCGCCAGCAGCTGGAGGTTCCGGGACAGGGATCGCCAAGAGACCCAGTACTTC.

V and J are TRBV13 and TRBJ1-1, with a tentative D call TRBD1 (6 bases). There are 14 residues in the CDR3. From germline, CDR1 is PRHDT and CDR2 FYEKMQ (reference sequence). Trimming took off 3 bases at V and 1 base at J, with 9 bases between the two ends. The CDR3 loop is CASSLGHSNTEAFF. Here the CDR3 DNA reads TGTGCCAGCAGCTTGGGACACTCGAACACTGAAGCTTTCTTT.

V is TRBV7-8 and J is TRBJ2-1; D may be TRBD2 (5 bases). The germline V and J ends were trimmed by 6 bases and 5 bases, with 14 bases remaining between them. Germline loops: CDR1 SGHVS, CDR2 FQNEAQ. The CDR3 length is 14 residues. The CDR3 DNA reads TGTGCCAGCAGAATGGCCGGAGGCAACAATGAGCAGTTCTTC. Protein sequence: CASRMAGGNNEQFF.

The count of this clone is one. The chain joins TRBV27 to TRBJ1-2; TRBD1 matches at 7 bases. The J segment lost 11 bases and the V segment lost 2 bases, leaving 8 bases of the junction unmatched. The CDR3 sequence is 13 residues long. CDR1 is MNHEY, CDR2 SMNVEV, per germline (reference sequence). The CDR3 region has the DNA TGTGCCAGCAGTTTACGGGCAGGGGGAGGATACACCTTC. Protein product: CASSLRAGGGYTF.

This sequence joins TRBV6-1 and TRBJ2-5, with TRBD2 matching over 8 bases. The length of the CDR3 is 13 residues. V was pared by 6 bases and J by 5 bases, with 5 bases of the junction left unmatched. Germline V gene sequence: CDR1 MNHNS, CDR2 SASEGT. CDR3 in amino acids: CASSRLAFETQYF. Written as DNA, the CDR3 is TGTGCCAGCAGCAGACTAGCGTTCGAGACCCAGTACTTC.

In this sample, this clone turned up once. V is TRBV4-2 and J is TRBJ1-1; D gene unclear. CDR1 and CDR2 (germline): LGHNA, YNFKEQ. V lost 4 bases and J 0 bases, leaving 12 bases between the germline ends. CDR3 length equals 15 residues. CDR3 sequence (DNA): TGTGCCAGCAGCCCCACGGCAGCGCTGAACACTGAAGCTTTCTTT. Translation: CASSPTAALNTEAFF.

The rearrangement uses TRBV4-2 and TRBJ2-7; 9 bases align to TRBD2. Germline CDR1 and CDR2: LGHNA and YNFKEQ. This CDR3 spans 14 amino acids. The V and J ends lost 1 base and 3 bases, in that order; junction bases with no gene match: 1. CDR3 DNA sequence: TGTGCCAGCAGCCAAGGCGGGGGGGGCTACGAGCAGTACTTC. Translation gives CASSQGGGGYEQYF.

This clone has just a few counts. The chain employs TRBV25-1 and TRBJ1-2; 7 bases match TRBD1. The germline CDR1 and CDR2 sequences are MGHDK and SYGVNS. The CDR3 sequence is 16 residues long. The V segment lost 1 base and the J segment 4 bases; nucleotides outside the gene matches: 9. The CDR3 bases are TGTGCCAGCAGTGAATCGGGAAGGGGGCGTGCCTATGGCTACACCTTC. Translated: CASSESGRGRAYGYTF.

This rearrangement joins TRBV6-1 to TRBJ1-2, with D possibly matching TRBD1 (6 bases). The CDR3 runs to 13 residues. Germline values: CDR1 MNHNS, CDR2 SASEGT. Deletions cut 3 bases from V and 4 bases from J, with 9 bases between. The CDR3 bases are TGTGCCAGCAGTGATTCGGACAGCTATGGCTACACCTTC. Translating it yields CASSDSDSYGYTF.

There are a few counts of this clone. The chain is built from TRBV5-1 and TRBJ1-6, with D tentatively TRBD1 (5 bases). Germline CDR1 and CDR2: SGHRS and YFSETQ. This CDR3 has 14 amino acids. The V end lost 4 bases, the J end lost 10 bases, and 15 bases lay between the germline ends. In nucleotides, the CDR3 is TGCGCCAGCAGCGTGCCCCAGGGTTACTCACCCCTCCACTTT. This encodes CASSVPQGYSPLHF. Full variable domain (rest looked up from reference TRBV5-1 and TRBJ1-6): KAGVTQTPRYLIKTRGQQVTLSCSPISGHRSVSWYQQTPGQGLQFLFEYFSETQRNKGNFPGRFSGRQFSNSRSEMNVSTLELGDSALYLCASSVPQGYSPLHFGNGTRLTVT.

The CDR3 protein is CSAAANIQYF. CDR3 sequence (DNA): TGCAGTGCCGCGGCAAACATTCAGTACTTC. The genes are TRBV20-1 and TRBJ2-4, with unresolved D. CDR3 length: 10 residues. V lost 6 bases to trimming and J lost 6 bases, with 6 bases between them. The germline gives CDR1 DFQATT, CDR2 SNEGSKA (reference sequence).

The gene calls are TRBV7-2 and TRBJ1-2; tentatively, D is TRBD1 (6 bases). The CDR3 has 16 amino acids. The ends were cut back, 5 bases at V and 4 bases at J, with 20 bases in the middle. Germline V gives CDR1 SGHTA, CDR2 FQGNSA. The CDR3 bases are TGTGCCAGCAGCCCATTAACAGGGTTGAACGTCTATGGCTACACCTTC. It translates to CASSPLTGLNVYGYTF.

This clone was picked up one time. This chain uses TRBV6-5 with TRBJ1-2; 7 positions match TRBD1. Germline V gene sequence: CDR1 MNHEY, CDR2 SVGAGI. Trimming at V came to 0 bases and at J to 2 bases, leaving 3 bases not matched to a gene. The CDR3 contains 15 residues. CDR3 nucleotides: TGTGCCAGCAGTTACTCCTCGGGACAGAACTATGGCTACACCTTC. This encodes CASSYSSGQNYGYTF.

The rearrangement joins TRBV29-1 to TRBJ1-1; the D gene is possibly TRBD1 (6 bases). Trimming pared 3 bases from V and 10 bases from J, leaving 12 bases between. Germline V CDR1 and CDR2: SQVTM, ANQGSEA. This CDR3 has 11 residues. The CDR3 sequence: CSVESGRGAFF. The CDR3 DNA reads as TGCAGCGTTGAGTCCGGCAGGGGAGCTTTCTTT.

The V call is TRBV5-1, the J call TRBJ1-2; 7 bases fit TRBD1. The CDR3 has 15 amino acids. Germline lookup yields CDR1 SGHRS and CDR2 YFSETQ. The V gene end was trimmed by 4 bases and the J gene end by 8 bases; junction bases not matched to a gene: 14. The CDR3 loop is CASSLRTGWQGGYTF. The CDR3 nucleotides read TGCGCCAGCAGCCTTAGGACAGGATGGCAGGGAGGCTACACCTTC.

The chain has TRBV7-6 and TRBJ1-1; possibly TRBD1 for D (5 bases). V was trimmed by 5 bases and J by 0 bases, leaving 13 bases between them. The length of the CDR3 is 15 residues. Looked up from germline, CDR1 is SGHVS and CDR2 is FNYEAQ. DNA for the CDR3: TGTGCCAGCAGCCCTAGTAGGGGAATGAACACTGAAGCTTTCTTT. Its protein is CASSPSRGMNTEAFF.

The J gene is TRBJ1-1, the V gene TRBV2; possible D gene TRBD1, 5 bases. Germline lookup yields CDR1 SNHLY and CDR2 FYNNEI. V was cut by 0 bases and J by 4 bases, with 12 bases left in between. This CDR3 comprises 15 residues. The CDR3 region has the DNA TGTGCCAGCAGTGAAGCGGCAGGGATACTCACTGAAGCTTTCTTT. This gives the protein CASSEAAGILTEAFF.

DNA of the CDR3: TGTGCCAGCAGCTCTTGGGGGGGGGACTCTGGGGCCAACGTCCTGACTTTC. This gives the protein CASSSWGGDSGANVLTF. The chain couples TRBV11-2 to TRBJ2-6, with TRBD2 identical over 7 bases. V trimming: 4 bases; J trimming: 0 bases; junction bases outside the gene matches: 6. CDR1 and CDR2 (germline): SGHAT, FQNNGV. The CDR3 spans 17 residues.

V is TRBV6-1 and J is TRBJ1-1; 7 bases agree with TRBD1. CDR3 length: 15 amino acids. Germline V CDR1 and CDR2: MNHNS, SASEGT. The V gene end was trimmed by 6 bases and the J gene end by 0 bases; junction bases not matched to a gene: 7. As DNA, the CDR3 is TGTGCCAGCAGAATTGAGACAGGGATGAACACTGAAGCTTTCTTT. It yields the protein CASRIETGMNTEAFF.

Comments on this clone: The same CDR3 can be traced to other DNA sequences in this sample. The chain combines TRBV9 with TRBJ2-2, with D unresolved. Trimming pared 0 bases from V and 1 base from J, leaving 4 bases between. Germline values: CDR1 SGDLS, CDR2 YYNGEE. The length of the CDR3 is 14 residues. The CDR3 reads CASSVGQNTGELFF. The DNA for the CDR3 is TGTGCCAGCAGCGTAGGACAGAACACCGGGGAGCTGTTTTTT. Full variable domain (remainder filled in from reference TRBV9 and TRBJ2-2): DSGVTQTPKHLITATGQRVTLRCSPRSGDLSVYWYQQSLDQGLQFLIQYYNGEERAKGNILERFSAQQFPDLHSELNLSSLELGDSALYFCASSVGQNTGELFFGEGSRLTVL.

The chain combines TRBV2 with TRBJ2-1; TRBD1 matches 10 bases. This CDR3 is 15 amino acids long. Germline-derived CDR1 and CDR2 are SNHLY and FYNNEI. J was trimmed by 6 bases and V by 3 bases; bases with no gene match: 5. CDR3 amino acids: CASSDGTGVGNEQFF. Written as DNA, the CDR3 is TGTGCCAGCAGTGATGGGACAGGGGTGGGCAATGAGCAGTTCTTC.

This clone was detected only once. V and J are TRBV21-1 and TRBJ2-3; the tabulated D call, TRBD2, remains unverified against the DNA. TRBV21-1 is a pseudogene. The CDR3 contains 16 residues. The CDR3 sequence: CASSTLADRGTDTQYF. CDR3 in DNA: TGTGCCAGCAGCACTTTAGCGGATCGTGGTACAGATACGCAGTATTTT.

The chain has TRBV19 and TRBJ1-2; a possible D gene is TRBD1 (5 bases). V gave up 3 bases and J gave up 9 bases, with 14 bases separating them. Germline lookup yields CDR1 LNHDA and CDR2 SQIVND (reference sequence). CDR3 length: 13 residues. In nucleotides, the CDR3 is TGTGCCAGTAGTATGCGGGACGGAAGCAGCTACACCTTC. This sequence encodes CASSMRDGSSYTF.

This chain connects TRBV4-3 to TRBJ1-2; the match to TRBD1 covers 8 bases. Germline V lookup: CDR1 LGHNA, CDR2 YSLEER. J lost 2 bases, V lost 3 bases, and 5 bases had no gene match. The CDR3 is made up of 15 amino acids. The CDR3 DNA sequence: TGCGCCAGCAGCCATGACCGGACAGGGAACTATGGCTACACCTTC. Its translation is CASSHDRTGNYGYTF.

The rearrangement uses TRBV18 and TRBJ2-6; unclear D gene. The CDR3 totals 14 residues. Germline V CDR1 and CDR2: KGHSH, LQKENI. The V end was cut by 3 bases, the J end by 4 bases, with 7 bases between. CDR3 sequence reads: CASSPNEGANVLTF. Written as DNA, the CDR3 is TGTGCCAGCTCACCTAATGAGGGGGCCAACGTCCTGACTTTC.

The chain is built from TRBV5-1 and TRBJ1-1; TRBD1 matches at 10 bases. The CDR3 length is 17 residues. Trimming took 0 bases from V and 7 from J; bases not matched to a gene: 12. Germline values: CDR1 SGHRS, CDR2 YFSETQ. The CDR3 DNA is TGCGCCAGCAGCTTGGCCCCAGCTGGGACAGGGGAGGGTGAAGCTTTCTTT. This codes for CASSLAPAGTGEGEAFF.

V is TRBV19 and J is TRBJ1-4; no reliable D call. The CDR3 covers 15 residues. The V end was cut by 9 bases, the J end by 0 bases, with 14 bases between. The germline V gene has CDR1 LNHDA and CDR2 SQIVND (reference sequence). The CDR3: CASQPSGTTNEKLFF. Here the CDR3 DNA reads TGTGCCAGCCAGCCGTCGGGGACAACTAATGAAAAACTGTTTTTT.

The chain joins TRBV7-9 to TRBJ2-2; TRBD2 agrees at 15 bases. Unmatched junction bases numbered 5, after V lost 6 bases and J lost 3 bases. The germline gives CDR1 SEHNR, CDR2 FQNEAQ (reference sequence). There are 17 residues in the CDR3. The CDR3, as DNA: TGTGCCAGCAGAAACGGACTAGCGGGGGGGTACACCGGGGAGCTGTTTTTT. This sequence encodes CASRNGLAGGYTGELFF.